This T cell receptor (beta chain) was recovered during a study of PD-L1 blockade in urothelial cancer. Study-wide background: Analyses used blood from 3 weeks (second dose) and 6 weeks after treatment start. General study points: Pretreatment clonality of the blood TCR repertoire below the median was predictive of superior survival.

In the case of this clone: Its antigen is not identified.

The sample's time point: peripheral blood 6 weeks after treatment start. Patients in the study were battling locally advanced or metastatic urothelial carcinoma. Some clones are missing from TCRdb's copy, which holds only in-frame ones; the method was immunoSEQ multiplex PCR. The sample records about 22,000 clones, approximately 89% being singletons. J lost 2 bases, V lost 4 bases, and 10 bases had no gene match. Germline values: CDR1 SGHTA, CDR2 FQGNSA. There are 16 residues in the CDR3. The sample in question was PBMCs, obtained around atezolizumab (anti-PD-L1) treatment. The V call is TRBV7-2, the J call TRBJ1-1; TRBD1 matches 7 bases. This TCR came from an older woman with urothelial cancer. The CDR3 DNA reads TGTGCCAGCAGCTCGAAACTCGGGACAGTAAACACTGAAGCTTTCTTT. Its protein product is CASSSKLGTVNTEAFF. The variable domain in full, completed from reference TRBV7-2 and TRBJ1-1, reads GAGVSQSPSNKVTEKGKDVELRCDPISGHTALYWYRQSLGQGLEFLIYFQGNSAPDKSGLPSDRFSAERTGGSVSTLTIQRTQQEDSAVYLCASSSKLGTVNTEAFFGQGTRLTVV.